These T cell receptor beta chains were read from a single sample in a study of shared clonotypes between healthy human individuals. The assay was immunoSEQ multiplex PCR, and TCRdb's table has in-frame clones only and misses some. The data show about 1,500,000 clones, about 96% seen once. Sequencing input: naive CD4+ T cells sorted from blood. Source of these receptors: a man between 25 and 39 years old in good health. Each CDR3 is given with its conserved first and last residue. Each record gives: J gene, V gene, D gene, clone size, CDR3 DNA, CDR3 protein. D genes are given only for firm matches. Size tells how often a clone was seen (once, few, many) or the class of an expanded clone, and some rows leave it out.

j_call: TRBJ1-5
v_call: TRBV7-9
d_call: .
clone_size: .
cdr3_nt: TGTGCCAGCAGCGCGGGGGCAGCTAATCAGCCCCAGCATTTT
cdr3_aa: CASSAGAANQPQHF

j_call: TRBJ1-2
v_call: TRBV7-9
d_call: .
clone_size: .
cdr3_nt: TGTGCCAGCAGCTCAGGGTATGGCTACACCTTC
cdr3_aa: CASSSGYGYTF

j_call: TRBJ1-4
v_call: TRBV6-5
d_call: TRBD1
clone_size: .
cdr3_nt: TGTGCCAGCAGAGGACAGGGTTGGACTGAAAAACTGTTTTTT
cdr3_aa: CASRGQGWTEKLFF

j_call: TRBJ2-1
v_call: TRBV9
d_call: TRBD2
clone_size: .
cdr3_nt: TGTGCCAGCAGCGGGAGCGGGAGGGGCTATGAGCAGTTCTTC
cdr3_aa: CASSGSGRGYEQFF

j_call: TRBJ2-2
v_call: TRBV28
d_call: TRBD2
clone_size: .
cdr3_nt: TGTGCCAGCATCCGGGAGGTGAACACCGGGGAGCTGTTTTTT
cdr3_aa: CASIREVNTGELFF

j_call: TRBJ2-1
v_call: TRBV7-9
d_call: .
clone_size: .
cdr3_nt: TGTGCCAGCAGCTTAGCCGGGATTGGCAATGAGCAGTTCTTC
cdr3_aa: CASSLAGIGNEQFF

j_call: TRBJ2-7
v_call: TRBV18
d_call: .
clone_size: .
cdr3_nt: TGTGCCAGCTCACCATGGGCTGGGGTCGGCCTTTCCTACGAGCAGTACTTC
cdr3_aa: CASSPWAGVGLSYEQYF

j_call: TRBJ1-5
v_call: TRBV6-5
d_call: .
clone_size: .
cdr3_nt: TGTGCCAGCAGGCCGGGGAGCAGCAATCAGCCCCAGCATTTT
cdr3_aa: CASRPGSSNQPQHF

j_call: TRBJ2-2
v_call: TRBV10-3
d_call: .
clone_size: .
cdr3_nt: TGTGCCATCAGTGAAATAGGGACCGGGGAGCTGTTTTTT
cdr3_aa: CAISEIGTGELFF

j_call: TRBJ1-5
v_call: TRBV2
d_call: .
clone_size: .
cdr3_nt: TGTGCCAGCTCCGGTGATCAGCCCCAGCATTTT
cdr3_aa: CASSGDQPQHF

j_call: TRBJ2-7
v_call: TRBV10-2
d_call: .
clone_size: once
cdr3_nt: TGCGCCAGCAGTGAAAGCGGAACGCACTACGAGCAGTACTTC
cdr3_aa: CASSESGTHYEQYF

j_call: TRBJ2-7
v_call: TRBV5-8
d_call: .
clone_size: .
cdr3_nt: TGTGCCAGCAGCTGGGGGGTGCAGTACTTC
cdr3_aa: CASSWGVQYF

j_call: TRBJ2-1
v_call: TRBV2
d_call: .
clone_size: .
cdr3_nt: TGTGCCAGCAGGGGGATAAACAATGAGCAGTTCTTC
cdr3_aa: CASRGINNEQFF